The clone carrying this T cell receptor (beta chain) was observed a handful of times. The junction shows a germline mismatch at one end, possibly a read error. This specimen belongs to a study of T-cell memory formation after mild COVID-19. Study-wide context: Across donors, TCR clusters were largely donor specific.

CDR1 and CDR2 from the germline V gene are SGHVS and FQNEAQ. This CDR3 is built from 15 residues. TCRdb itself ran the 5' RACE reads through MiXCR, one entry per CDR3 protein. The table has 110,000 to 150,000 distinct CDR3 sequences, 11% to 15% seen once. This chain joins TRBV7-8 and TRBJ2-1; 7 bases map to TRBD2. The sequence came from an adult woman who had mild COVID-19 (a few samples of this study predate the infection). Cell type and time point are not known. What was sequenced was PBMCs or a T cell subset sorted from them (not recorded which). As DNA, the CDR3 is TGTGCCAGCAGCCTAGCGGTCAGCTCCTACAATGAGCAGTTCTTC. This codes for CASSLAVSSYNEQFF.